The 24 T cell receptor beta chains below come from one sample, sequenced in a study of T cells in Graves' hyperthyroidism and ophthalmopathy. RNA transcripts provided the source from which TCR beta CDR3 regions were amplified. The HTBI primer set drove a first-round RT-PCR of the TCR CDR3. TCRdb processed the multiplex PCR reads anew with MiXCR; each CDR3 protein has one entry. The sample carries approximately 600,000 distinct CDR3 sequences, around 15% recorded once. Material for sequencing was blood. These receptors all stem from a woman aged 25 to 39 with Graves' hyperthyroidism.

CDR3 residues: CASSSGPGSVEAFF. CDR3 DNA sequence: TGTGCCAGCAGCTCTGGACCAGGATCGGTAGAAGCTTTCTTT. The rearrangement links TRBV7-8 to TRBJ1-1; D remains unclear. Trimming left V 4 bases short and J 8 bases short, with 17 bases between. The CDR3 spans 14 residues. Per germline, CDR1 SGHVS and CDR2 FQNEAQ.

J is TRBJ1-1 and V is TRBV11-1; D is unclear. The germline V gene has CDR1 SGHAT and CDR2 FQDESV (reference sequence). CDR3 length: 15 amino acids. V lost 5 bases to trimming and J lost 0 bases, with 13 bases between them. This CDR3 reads CASSHEYRVNTEAFF. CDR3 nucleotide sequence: TGTGCCAGCAGCCATGAGTATCGGGTGAACACTGAAGCTTTCTTT.

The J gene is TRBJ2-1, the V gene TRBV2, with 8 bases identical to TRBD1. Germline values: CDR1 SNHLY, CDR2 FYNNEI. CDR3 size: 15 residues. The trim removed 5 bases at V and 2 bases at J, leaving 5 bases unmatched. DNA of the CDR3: TGTGCCAGCAGTAAGGACAGGGTAACCTACAATGAGCAGTTCTTC. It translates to CASSKDRVTYNEQFF.

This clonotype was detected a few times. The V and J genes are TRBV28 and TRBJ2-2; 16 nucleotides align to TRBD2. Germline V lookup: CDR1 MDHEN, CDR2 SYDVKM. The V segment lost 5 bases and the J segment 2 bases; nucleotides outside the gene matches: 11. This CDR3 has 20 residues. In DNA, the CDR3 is TGTGCCAGCAGTATGGGACTAGCGGGAGGGTCAAGGATAAACACCGGGGAGCTGTTTTTT. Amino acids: CASSMGLAGGSRINTGELFF.

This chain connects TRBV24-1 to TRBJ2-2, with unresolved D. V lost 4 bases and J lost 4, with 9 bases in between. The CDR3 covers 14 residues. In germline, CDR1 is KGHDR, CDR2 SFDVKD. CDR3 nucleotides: TGTGCCACCAGTGAAAGAAGCTCCACCGGGGAGCTGTTTTTT. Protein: CATSERSSTGELFF.

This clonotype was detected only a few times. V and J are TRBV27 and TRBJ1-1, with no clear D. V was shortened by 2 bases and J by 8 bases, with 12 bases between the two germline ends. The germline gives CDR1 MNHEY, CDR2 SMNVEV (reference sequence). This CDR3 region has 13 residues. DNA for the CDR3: TGTGCCAGCAGTTTAGGGCCGAACCTAGAAGCTTTCTTT. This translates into CASSLGPNLEAFF.

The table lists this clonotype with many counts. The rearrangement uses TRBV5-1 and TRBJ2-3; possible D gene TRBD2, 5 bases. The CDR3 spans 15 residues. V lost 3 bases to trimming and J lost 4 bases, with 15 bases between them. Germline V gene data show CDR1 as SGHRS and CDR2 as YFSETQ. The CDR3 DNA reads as TGCGCCAGCAGCTGGGAGTCGATAAGGGCAGATACGCAGTATTTT. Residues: CASSWESIRADTQYF.

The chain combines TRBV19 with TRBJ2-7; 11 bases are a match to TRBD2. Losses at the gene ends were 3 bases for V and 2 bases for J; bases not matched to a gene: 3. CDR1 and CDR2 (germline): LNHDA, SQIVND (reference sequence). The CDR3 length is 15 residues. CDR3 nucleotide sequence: TGTGCCAGTAGTATGGGACTAGCGGCCACCTACGAGCAGTACTTC. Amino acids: CASSMGLAATYEQYF.

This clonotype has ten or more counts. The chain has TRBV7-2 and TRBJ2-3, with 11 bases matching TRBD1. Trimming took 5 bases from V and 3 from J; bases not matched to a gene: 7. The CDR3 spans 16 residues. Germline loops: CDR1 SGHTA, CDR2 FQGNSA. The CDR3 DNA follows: TGTGCCAGCAGCCCTAGGACAGGGGGCGGAACAGATACGCAGTATTTT. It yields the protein CASSPRTGGGTDTQYF.

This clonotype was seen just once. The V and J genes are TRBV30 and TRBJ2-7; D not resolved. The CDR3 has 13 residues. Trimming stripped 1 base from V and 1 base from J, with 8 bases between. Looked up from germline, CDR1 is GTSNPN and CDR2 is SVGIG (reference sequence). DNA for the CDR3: TGTGCCTGGAGTGGCGCCGGTTCCTACGAGCAGTACTTC. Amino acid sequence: CAWSGAGSYEQYF. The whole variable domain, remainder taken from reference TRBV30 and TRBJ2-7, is SQTIHQWPATLVQPVGSPLSLECTVEGTSNPNLYWYRQAAGRGLQLLFYSVGIGQISSEVPQNLSASRPQDRQFILSSKKLLLSDSGFYLCAWSGAGSYEQYFGPGTRLTVT.

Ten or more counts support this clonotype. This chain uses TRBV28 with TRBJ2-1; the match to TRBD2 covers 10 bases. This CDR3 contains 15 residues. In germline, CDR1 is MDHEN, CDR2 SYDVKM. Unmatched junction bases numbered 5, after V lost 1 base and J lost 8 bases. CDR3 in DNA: TGTGCCAGCAGTTTATTGGCTAGCGGGAGCCATGAGCAGTTCTTC. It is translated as CASSLLASGSHEQFF.

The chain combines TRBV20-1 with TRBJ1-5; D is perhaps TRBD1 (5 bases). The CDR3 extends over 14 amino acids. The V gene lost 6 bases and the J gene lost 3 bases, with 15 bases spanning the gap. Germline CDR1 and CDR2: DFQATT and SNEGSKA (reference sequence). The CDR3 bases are TGCAGTGCCCCCCTCACGGGACCCAATCAGCCCCAGCATTTT. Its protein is CSAPLTGPNQPQHF.

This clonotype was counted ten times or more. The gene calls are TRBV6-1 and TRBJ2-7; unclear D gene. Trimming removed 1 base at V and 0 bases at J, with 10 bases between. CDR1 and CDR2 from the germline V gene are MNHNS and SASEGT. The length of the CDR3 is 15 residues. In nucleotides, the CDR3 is TGTGCCAGCAGTGAAGTGTCCGCTAACTCCTACGAGCAGTACTTC. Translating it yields CASSEVSANSYEQYF.

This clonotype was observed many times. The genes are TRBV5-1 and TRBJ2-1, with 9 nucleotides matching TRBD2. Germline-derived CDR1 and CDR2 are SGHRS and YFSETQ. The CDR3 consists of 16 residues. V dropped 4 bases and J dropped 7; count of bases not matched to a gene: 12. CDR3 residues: CASSPRNSGSDNEQFF. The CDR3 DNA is TGCGCCAGCAGCCCCAGGAATAGCGGGAGTGATAATGAGCAGTTCTTC.

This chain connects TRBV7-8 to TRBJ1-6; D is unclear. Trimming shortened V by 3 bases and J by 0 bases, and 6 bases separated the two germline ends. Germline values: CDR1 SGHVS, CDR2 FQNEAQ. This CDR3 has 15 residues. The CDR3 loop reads CASSFRSSYNSPLHF. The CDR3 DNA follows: TGTGCCAGCAGCTTTAGGAGCTCCTATAATTCACCCCTCCACTTT.

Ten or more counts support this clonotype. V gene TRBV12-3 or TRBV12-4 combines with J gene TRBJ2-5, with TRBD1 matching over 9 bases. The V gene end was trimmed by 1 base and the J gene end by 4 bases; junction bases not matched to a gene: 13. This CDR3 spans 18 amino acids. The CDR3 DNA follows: TGTGCCAGCAGTTTAGGTTTGGGGCCGGGACAGGGCTTAGAGACCCAGTACTTC. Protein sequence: CASSLGLGPGQGLETQYF.

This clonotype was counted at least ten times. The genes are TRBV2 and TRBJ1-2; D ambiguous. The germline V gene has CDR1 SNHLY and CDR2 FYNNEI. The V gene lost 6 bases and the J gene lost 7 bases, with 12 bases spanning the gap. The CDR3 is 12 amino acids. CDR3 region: CASRGRVGGYTF. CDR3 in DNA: TGTGCCAGCAGGGGGAGGGTCGGTGGCTACACCTTC. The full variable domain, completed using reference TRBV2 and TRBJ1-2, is EPEVTQTPSHQVTQMGQEVILRCVPISNHLYFYWYRQILGQKVEFLVSFYNNEISEKSEIFDDQFSVERPDGSNFTLKIRSTKLEDSAMYFCASRGRVGGYTFGSGTRLTVV.

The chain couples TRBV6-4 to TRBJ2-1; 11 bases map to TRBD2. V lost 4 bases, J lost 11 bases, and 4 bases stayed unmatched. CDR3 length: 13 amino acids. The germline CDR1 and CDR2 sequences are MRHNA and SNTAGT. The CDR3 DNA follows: TGTGCCAGCAGTGGAGTAGCGGGAGGGAAGCAGTTCTTC. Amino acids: CASSGVAGGKQFF.

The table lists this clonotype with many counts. The CDR3 DNA reads TGTGCCAGCAGCCAATCATCTACGGGACAAAATTCACCCCTCCACTTT. This gives the protein CASSQSSTGQNSPLHF. The chain recombines TRBV7-8 with TRBJ1-6; perhaps TRBD1 as D (6 bases). CDR3 length: 16 amino acids. Germline V gene lookup returns CDR1 SGHVS and CDR2 FQNEAQ. V was clipped by 5 bases and J by 7 bases, with 18 bases between them.

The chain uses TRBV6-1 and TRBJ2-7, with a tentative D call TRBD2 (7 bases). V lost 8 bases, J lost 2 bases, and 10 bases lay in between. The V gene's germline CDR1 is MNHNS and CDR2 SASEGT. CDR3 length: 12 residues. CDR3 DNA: TGTGCCAGCGGGGGGGGGCCCTACGAGCAGTACTTC. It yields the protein CASGGGPYEQYF.

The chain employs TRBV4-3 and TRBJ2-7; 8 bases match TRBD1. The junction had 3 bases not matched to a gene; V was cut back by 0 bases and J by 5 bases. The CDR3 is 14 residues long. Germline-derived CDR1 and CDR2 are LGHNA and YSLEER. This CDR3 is CASSQEPGGNEQYF. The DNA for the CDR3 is TGCGCCAGCAGCCAAGAGCCAGGGGGCAACGAGCAGTACTTC.

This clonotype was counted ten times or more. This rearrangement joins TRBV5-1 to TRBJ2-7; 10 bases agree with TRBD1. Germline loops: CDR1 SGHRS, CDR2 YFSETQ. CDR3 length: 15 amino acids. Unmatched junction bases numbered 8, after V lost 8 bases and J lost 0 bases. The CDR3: CASSPGQGISYEQYF. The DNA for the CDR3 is TGCGCCAGTTCTCCGGGACAGGGGATCTCCTACGAGCAGTACTTC. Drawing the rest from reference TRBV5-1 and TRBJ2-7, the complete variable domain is KAGVTQTPRYLIKTRGQQVTLSCSPISGHRSVSWYQQTPGQGLQFLFEYFSETQRNKGNFPGRFSGRQFSNSRSEMNVSTLELGDSALYLCASSPGQGISYEQYFGPGTRLTVT.

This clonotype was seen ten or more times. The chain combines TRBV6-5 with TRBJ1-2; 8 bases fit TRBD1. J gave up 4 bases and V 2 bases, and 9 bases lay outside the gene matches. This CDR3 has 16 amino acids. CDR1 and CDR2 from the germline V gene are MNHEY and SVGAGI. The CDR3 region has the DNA TGTGCCAGCAGTTACGACGGGGGGACAGGCTTCTATGGCTACACCTTC. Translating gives CASSYDGGTGFYGYTF.

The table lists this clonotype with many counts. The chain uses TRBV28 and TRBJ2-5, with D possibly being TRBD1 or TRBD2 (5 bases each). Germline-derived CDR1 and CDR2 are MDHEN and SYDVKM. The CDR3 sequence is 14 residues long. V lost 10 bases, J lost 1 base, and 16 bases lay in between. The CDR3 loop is CATKLAGTQETQYF. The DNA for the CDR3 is TGTGCCACCAAATTGGCCGGGACCCAAGAGACCCAGTACTTC.